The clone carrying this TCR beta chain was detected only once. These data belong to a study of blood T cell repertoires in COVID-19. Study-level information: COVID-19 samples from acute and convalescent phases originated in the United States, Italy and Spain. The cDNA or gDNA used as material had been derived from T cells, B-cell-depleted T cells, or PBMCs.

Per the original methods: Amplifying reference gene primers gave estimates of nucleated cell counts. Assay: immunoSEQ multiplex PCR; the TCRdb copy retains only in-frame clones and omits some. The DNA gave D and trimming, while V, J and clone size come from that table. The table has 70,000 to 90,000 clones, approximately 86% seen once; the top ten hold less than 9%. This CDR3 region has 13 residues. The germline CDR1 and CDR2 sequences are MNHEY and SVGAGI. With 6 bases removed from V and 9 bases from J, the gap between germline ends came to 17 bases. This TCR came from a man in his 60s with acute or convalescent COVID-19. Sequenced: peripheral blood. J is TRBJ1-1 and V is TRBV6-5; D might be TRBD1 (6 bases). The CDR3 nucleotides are TGTGCCAGCAGGCCCGCCGGGACAACTAAAGCTTTCTTT. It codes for CASRPAGTTKAFF.